A selection of T cell receptor beta chains follows, all from one sample in a study of identifying expanded T cells in peripheral blood. The repertoire was sequenced with immunoSEQ multiplex PCR; TCRdb's copy has only in-frame clones and lacks some. The repertoire holds about 83,000 clones, with over 75% as singletons. Source material: blood. These receptors were collected from a person aged 18 to 75 in good health. Both conserved end residues are part of each CDR3. Each record gives: CDR3 protein, CDR3 DNA, V gene, J gene, D gene, clone size. A D gene is named only where the DNA matches it firmly. Clone size is given for some rows only: seen once, a few or many times, or a class if the clone is expanded.

CASSLDGLAEEFF	TGTGCCAGCAGCTTGGACGGACTAGCCGAGGAGTTCTTC	TRBV5-4	TRBJ2-1	TRBD2	-
CAISEFQNEAFF	TGTGCCATCAGTGAGTTCCAGAATGAAGCTTTCTTT	TRBV10-3	TRBJ1-1	-	-
CASSLSGRSNQPQHF	TGTGCCAGCAGTTTATCTGGACGGAGCAATCAGCCCCAGCATTTT	TRBV27	TRBJ1-5	-	-
CASSWQGDFYEQYF	TGTGCCAGTAGTTGGCAGGGCGACTTCTACGAGCAGTACTTC	TRBV19	TRBJ2-7	-	-
CASSFLAGVSYEQYF	TGTGCCAGCAGTTTCCTAGCGGGAGTCTCCTACGAGCAGTACTTC	TRBV28	TRBJ2-7	TRBD2	-
CASRLATDTQYF	TGTGCCAGCAGGTTGGCCACAGATACGCAGTATTTT	TRBV2	TRBJ2-3	-	-
CASREGPATDTQYF	TGTGCCAGTAGGGAGGGCCCGGCGACAGATACGCAGTATTTT	TRBV19	TRBJ2-3	-	-
CASGTPAGVLTDTQYF	TGTGCTAGTGGGACCCCCGCAGGGGTCCTCACAGATACGCAGTATTTT	TRBV12-5	TRBJ2-3	-	-
CASSYSITESYEQYF	TGTGCCAGCAGTTACTCGATCACGGAAAGTTACGAGCAGTACTTC	TRBV10-3	TRBJ2-7	-	-
CASSEAPGQAYEQYF	TGTGCCAGCAGTGAAGCGCCGGGACAGGCCTACGAGCAGTACTTC	TRBV2	TRBJ2-7	TRBD1	-
CASRRTSGSDNEQFF	TGTGCCAGCAGACGGACTAGCGGGAGCGACAATGAGCAGTTCTTC	TRBV7-2	TRBJ2-1	TRBD2	-
CASSVGAGNQETQYF	TGTGCCAGCAGCGTAGGCGCAGGGAACCAAGAGACCCAGTACTTC	TRBV9	TRBJ2-5	-	-
CASSPSSGGGQDTQYF	TGTGCCAGCTCACCATCGTCCGGGGGGGGGCAAGATACGCAGTATTTT	TRBV18	TRBJ2-3	TRBD2	-
CASSDPRDRGQYF	TGTGCCAGCAGTGATCCGCGGGACAGAGGGCAGTATTTT	TRBV6-1	TRBJ2-3	-	-
CATSSGVSDTQYF	TGTGCCACCAGCAGCGGGGTCTCCGATACGCAGTATTTT	TRBV15	TRBJ2-3	-	-
CAIRPSGASTDTQYF	TGTGCCATCAGGCCTAGCGGGGCTAGCACAGATACGCAGTATTTT	TRBV10-3	TRBJ2-3	TRBD2	-
CASSATSGSSDDTQYF	TGTGCCAGCAGTGCGACTAGCGGGAGTTCAGATGATACGCAGTATTTT	TRBV6-4	TRBJ2-3	TRBD2	-
CASSLWGQGGPYEQYF	TGTGCCAGCAGTTTATGGGGGCAGGGGGGCCCCTACGAGCAGTACTTC	TRBV28	TRBJ2-7	-	-
CASSPIADTQYF	TGTGCCAGCAGTCCCATTGCAGATACGCAGTATTTT	TRBV7-9	TRBJ2-3	-	-
CASSQDGHSQDTQYF	TGCGCCAGCAGCCAAGACGGTCACAGCCAAGATACGCAGTATTTT	TRBV4-1	TRBJ2-3	-	-
CASSSQGDTEAFF	TGTGCCAGCAGCTCACAGGGGGACACTGAAGCTTTCTTT	TRBV4-2	TRBJ1-1	TRBD1	-
CASSEPGNQPQHF	TGTGCCAGCAGTGAACCTGGCAATCAGCCCCAGCATTTT	TRBV25-1	TRBJ1-5	-	few
CATRSLNSPLHF	TGTGCCACAAGAAGCTTAAATTCACCCCTCCACTTT	TRBV28	TRBJ1-6	-	-
CASRNSGGTYEQYF	TGTGCCAGCAGAAATAGCGGGGGGACCTACGAGCAGTACTTC	TRBV27	TRBJ2-7	TRBD2	-
CASSPRLETQYF	TGTGCCAGCTCACCGAGATTAGAGACCCAGTACTTC	TRBV18	TRBJ2-5	-	-
CASSQDPGTGDYEQYF	TGCGCCAGCAGCCAAGACCCCGGGACAGGGGACTACGAGCAGTACTTC	TRBV4-3	TRBJ2-7	TRBD1	-
CASSHRTGDPSGYGYTF	TGTGCCAGCAGCCACCGGACAGGGGATCCAAGTGGCTATGGCTACACCTTC	TRBV9	TRBJ1-2	TRBD1	once
CASSYSSGGNYEQYF	TGTGCCAGCAGTTATTCTAGCGGGGGAAACTACGAGCAGTACTTC	TRBV6-5	TRBJ2-7	TRBD2	-
CASSSRTGQDYGYTF	TGTGCCAGCAGCTCCCGAACAGGTCAGGACTATGGCTACACCTTC	TRBV11-2	TRBJ1-2	-	-
CASSVGDRLGPPLYGYTF	TGTGCCAGTTCGGTGGGAGATCGACTAGGACCCCCTCTCTATGGCTACACCTTC	TRBV28	TRBJ1-2	-	once
CASSQGAGSYEQYF	TGCGCCAGCAGCCAAGGGGCAGGGTCCTACGAGCAGTACTTC	TRBV4-3	TRBJ2-7	-	-
CASSPSPRGANTGELFF	TGCGCCAGCAGCCCCTCCCCTCGCGGGGCCAACACCGGGGAGCTGTTTTTT	TRBV5-1	TRBJ2-2	-	-
CASSAGGSGNSGNTIYF	TGTGCCAGCAGCGCGGGAGGATCAGGGAACTCTGGAAACACCATATATTTT	TRBV9	TRBJ1-3	-	-
CASSLDWYEQYF	TGTGCCAGCAGCTTAGATTGGTACGAGCAGTACTTC	TRBV7-2	TRBJ2-7	-	-
CASSIPGGNTEAFF	TGTGCCAGTAGTATACCGGGGGGGAACACTGAAGCTTTCTTT	TRBV19	TRBJ1-1	-	few
CSVDSGEGRGYTF	TGCAGCGTCGATTCAGGGGAAGGGAGGGGCTACACCTTC	TRBV29-1	TRBJ1-2	-	-
CASSLMDTGGSNEQFF	TGTGCCAGCAGCTTAATGGACACCGGTGGTAGCAATGAGCAGTTCTTC	TRBV7-3	TRBJ2-1	-	-
CASSLDRFYGYTF	TGTGCCAGCAGCTTGGACAGGTTCTATGGCTACACCTTC	TRBV5-5	TRBJ1-2	-	few
CASSSATTSYEQYF	TGTGCCAGCAGCTCCGCGACAACGTCCTACGAGCAGTACTTC	TRBV6-5	TRBJ2-7	-	-
CAWSVSGHERRTEAFF	TGTGCCTGGAGTGTATCTGGGCACGAAAGAAGGACTGAAGCTTTCTTT	TRBV30	TRBJ1-1	-	-